These 28 T cell receptor beta chains were all obtained from the same sample, sequenced in a study. Each CDR3 protein is one row after TCRdb ran MiXCR on the 5' RACE reads. The sample yields approximately 60,000 distinct CDR3 sequences, 26% seen once. Tregs were sorted as CD4+CD25+CD127-/low cells. Sample: tumor-infiltrating Tregs sorted from the breast tumor. The source is a female donor with breast cancer.

This sequence joins TRBV7-3 and TRBJ2-3, with 15 bases that match TRBD2. This CDR3 has 20 residues. Germline V gene sequence: CDR1 SGHTA, CDR2 FQGTGA. V was pared by 5 bases and J by 6 bases, with 18 bases of the junction left unmatched. CDR3 sequence reads: CASSPEGLAGGPSPPDTQYF. Here the CDR3 DNA reads TGTGCCAGCAGCCCAGAGGGACTAGCGGGAGGCCCCTCCCCCCCCGATACGCAGTATTTT.

This rearrangement joins TRBV5-1 to TRBJ2-3, with D perhaps given as TRBD1 or TRBD2 (5 bases each). Germline-derived CDR1 and CDR2 are SGHRS and YFSETQ. The V gene lost 6 bases and the J gene lost 6 bases, with 17 bases spanning the gap. The CDR3 is made up of 14 amino acids. The CDR3 here is CASKTGDRLDTQYF. CDR3 sequence (DNA): TGCGCCAGCAAGACCGGGGACCGACTGGATACGCAGTATTTT.

This clonotype was counted many times. V gene TRBV6-1 combines with J gene TRBJ1-4; D is possibly TRBD1 (5 bases). The ends were cut back, 1 base at V and 16 bases at J, with 16 bases in the middle. The CDR3 extends over 13 amino acids. Germline-derived CDR1 and CDR2 are MNHNS and SASEGT. Here the CDR3 DNA reads TGTGCCAGCAGTGAAGTCCGGGGGGGGATCCCGTTTTTT. Protein: CASSEVRGGIPFF.

The V gene is TRBV7-8, the J gene TRBJ2-3; weak D call: TRBD1 (6 bases). Per the germline V gene, CDR1 is SGHVS and CDR2 is FQNEAQ. This CDR3 is built from 13 residues. Trimming stripped 5 bases from V and 2 bases from J, with 8 bases between. The CDR3: CASSRDITDTQYF. In DNA form, the CDR3 reads TGTGCCAGCAGCAGGGACATCACAGATACGCAGTATTTT. Based on the CDR3 plus reference TRBV7-8 and TRBJ2-3, the full variable domain is GAGVSQSPRYKVAKRGQDVALRCDPISGHVSLFWYQQALGQGPEFLTYFQNEAQLDKSGLPSDRFFAERPEGSVSTLKIQRTQQEDSAVYLCASSRDITDTQYFGPGTRLTVL.

V is TRBV6-2 or TRBV6-3 and J is TRBJ2-1, with no clear D. V lost 0 bases and J lost 7, with 16 bases in between. The CDR3 is 16 amino acids. Germline-derived CDR1 and CDR2 are MNHEY and SVGEGT. The CDR3 sequence: CASSYSNLKGLNEQFF. Written as DNA, the CDR3 is TGTGCCAGCAGTTACTCGAATTTGAAGGGTTTAAATGAGCAGTTCTTC.

The CDR3: CASSTPGTGDEKLFF. The CDR3 DNA sequence: TGTGCCAGCAGCACACCCGGGACAGGGGATGAAAAACTGTTTTTT. V gene TRBV5-6 combines with J gene TRBJ1-4, with 10 bases lining up with TRBD1. CDR1 and CDR2 (germline): SGHDT, YYEEEE. The CDR3 runs 15 residues. J was trimmed by 6 bases and V by 4 bases; bases with no gene match: 6.

The chain is built from TRBV7-2 and TRBJ2-3, with D possibly TRBD2 on 5 matching bases. The V end lost 5 bases, the J end lost 6 bases, and 9 bases lay between the germline ends. This CDR3 comprises 12 residues. Germline-derived CDR1 and CDR2 are SGHTA and FQGNSA. CDR3 protein: CASSTDFDTQYF. CDR3 nucleotides: TGTGCCAGCAGCACGGACTTTGATACGCAGTATTTT.

There are many counts of this clonotype. This chain links TRBV7-2 with TRBJ2-3; 9 nucleotides agree with TRBD1. V dropped 5 bases and J dropped 8; count of bases not matched to a gene: 5. This CDR3 spans 13 amino acids. Per the germline V gene, CDR1 is SGHTA and CDR2 is FQGNSA. The CDR3 reads CASSGQGRGTQYF. CDR3 in DNA: TGTGCCAGCAGCGGACAGGGGCGGGGTACGCAGTATTTT.

In its sample, this clonotype was seen many times. CDR3 residues: CASSESETQYF. CDR3 sequence (DNA): TGTGCCAGCAGTGAATCTGAGACCCAGTACTTC. V gene TRBV6-1 combines with J gene TRBJ2-5, with D unclear. Per germline, CDR1 MNHNS and CDR2 SASEGT. The V end lost 2 bases, the J end lost 5 bases, and 3 bases lay between the germline ends. The CDR3 loop spans 11 amino acids.

The chain is built from TRBV2 and TRBJ2-5; D might be TRBD1 (5 bases). Germline V gene data show CDR1 as SNHLY and CDR2 as FYNNEI. The CDR3 contains 14 residues. V was clipped by 7 bases and J by 4 bases, with 16 bases between them. CDR3 nucleotides: TGTGCCAGCACGAACCAGGGTGGTGCAGAGACCCAGTACTTC. It specifies CASTNQGGAETQYF.

This clonotype has just a few counts. The CDR3 coding sequence is TGTGCCAGCAGTTTGGGCGGGACACAGACCCAGTACTTC. It yields the protein CASSLGGTQTQYF. The J gene is TRBJ2-5, the V gene TRBV28; either TRBD1 or TRBD2 may fit D (6 bases each). CDR3 length: 13 amino acids. V gave up 3 bases and J gave up 6 bases, with 11 bases separating them. Germline V lookup: CDR1 MDHEN, CDR2 SYDVKM.

This chain connects TRBV2 to TRBJ2-7, with no clear D. The CDR3 covers 14 residues. Germline V gene lookup returns CDR1 SNHLY and CDR2 FYNNEI. Trimming removed 3 bases from V and 0 bases from J, with 9 bases in between. This CDR3 reads CASSEEISSYEQYF. As DNA, the CDR3 is TGTGCCAGCAGTGAGGAAATCAGCTCCTACGAGCAGTACTTC.

This clonotype was observed at least ten times. The chain is built from TRBV11-2 and TRBJ2-1, with D hard to call. Looked up from germline, CDR1 is SGHAT and CDR2 is FQNNGV. Trimming removed 0 bases at V and 4 bases at J, with 10 bases between. CDR3 length: 15 residues. This chain's CDR3 is CASSLERTQYNEQFF. The CDR3 DNA follows: TGTGCCAGCAGCTTAGAAAGAACGCAATACAATGAGCAGTTCTTC.

This clonotype was seen a single time. J is TRBJ2-1 and V is TRBV2, with a weak D call TRBD2 (7 bases). V lost 6 bases and J 6 bases, leaving 18 bases between the germline ends. Germline CDR1 is SNHLY and CDR2 is FYNNEI. CDR3 length equals 15 residues. CDR3 region: CASSLGGRASNEQFF. The CDR3 DNA is TGTGCCAGCAGCCTAGGGGGGAGGGCCTCCAATGAGCAGTTCTTC.

The chain is built from TRBV7-2 and TRBJ2-3; 10 nucleotides line up with TRBD2. V lost 1 base, J lost 4 bases, and 2 bases stayed unmatched. The CDR3 is made up of 15 amino acids. Germline V CDR1 and CDR2: SGHTA, FQGNSA. CDR3 residues: CASSLGSGRSDTQYF. The CDR3, as DNA: TGTGCCAGCAGCTTAGGTAGCGGGAGGTCAGATACGCAGTATTTT.

The sample holds a few counts of this clonotype. This CDR3 is CASTLAGGSYNSPLHF. The DNA of the CDR3 is TGTGCCAGCACCCTCGCAGGGGGCTCCTATAATTCACCCCTCCACTTT. The chain is built from TRBV6-6 and TRBJ1-6, with 7 bases lining up with TRBD1. J was trimmed by 0 bases and V by 7 bases; bases with no gene match: 6. The CDR3 extends over 16 amino acids. Looked up from germline, CDR1 is MNHNY and CDR2 is SVGAGI (reference sequence).

In its sample, this clonotype was seen a few times. This chain links TRBV7-3 with TRBJ2-3; weak D call: TRBD1 (6 bases). Per germline, CDR1 SGHTA and CDR2 FQGTGA. The ends were cut back, 0 bases at V and 3 bases at J, with 10 bases in the middle. The CDR3 spans 15 residues. The CDR3 DNA is TGTGCCAGCAGCTTAACCTGGGGGCGGACAGATACGCAGTATTTT. It codes for CASSLTWGRTDTQYF. Looking up the rest from reference TRBV7-3 and TRBJ2-3 gives the full variable domain: GAGVSQTPSNKVTEKGKYVELRCDPISGHTALYWYRQSLGQGPEFLIYFQGTGAADDSGLPNDRFFAVRPEGSVSTLKIQRTERGDSAVYLCASSLTWGRTDTQYFGPGTRLTVL.

This clonotype was observed at least ten times. The chain carries TRBV4-3 and TRBJ2-5; 12 bases line up with TRBD2. V lost 0 bases to trimming and J lost 2 bases; unmatched junction nucleotides: 1. The CDR3 is 16 residues long. Germline V CDR1 and CDR2: LGHNA, YSLEER. The chain's CDR3 is CASSQELAGGQETQYF. DNA for the CDR3: TGCGCCAGCAGCCAAGAGCTAGCGGGAGGGCAAGAGACCCAGTACTTC.

This clonotype was found a few times. The CDR3 spells CASSDVTGAAQETQYF. CDR3 in DNA: TGCGCCAGCAGTGACGTGACAGGGGCGGCCCAAGAGACCCAGTACTTC. This rearrangement joins TRBV5-1 to TRBJ2-5, with TRBD1 identical over 8 bases. Germline loops: CDR1 SGHRS, CDR2 YFSETQ. Trimming cost V 5 bases and J 1 base; bases outside gene matches: 10. The CDR3 is 16 amino acids.

This clonotype was recorded a few times. The J gene is TRBJ2-7, the V gene TRBV5-1; 10 nucleotides line up with TRBD1. Looked up from germline, CDR1 is SGHRS and CDR2 is YFSETQ. With V trimmed by 3 bases and J by 3 bases, 3 bases remained unmatched. This CDR3 has 14 amino acids. The CDR3 protein is CASSSGTGDYEQYF. CDR3 nucleotide sequence: TGCGCCAGCAGCTCCGGGACAGGGGACTACGAGCAGTACTTC.

The chain links TRBV6-1 to TRBJ2-2, with TRBD2 matching over 9 bases. The CDR3 has 16 amino acids. V dropped 7 bases and J dropped 7; count of bases not matched to a gene: 13. From germline, CDR1 is MNHNS and CDR2 SASEGT. CDR3 coding DNA: TGTGCCAGCAACAAAAGGAGCCCTAGCGGGATCGGGGAGCTGTTTTTT. Protein: CASNKRSPSGIGELFF.

This clonotype was picked up many times. The chain has TRBV5-1 and TRBJ2-5, with D hard to call. The CDR3 is made up of 15 amino acids. With 3 bases removed from V and 2 bases from J, the gap between germline ends came to 14 bases. CDR1 and CDR2 from the germline V gene are SGHRS and YFSETQ. The CDR3 nucleotides read TGCGCCAGCAGCTCCGCTTGGGTGGGACAAGAGACCCAGTACTTC. Translation gives CASSSAWVGQETQYF.

This clonotype was seen a few times. This chain links TRBV12-3 or TRBV12-4 with TRBJ1-1; no firm D call. Trimming left V 10 bases short and J 4 bases short, with 16 bases between. CDR3 length: 13 residues. The CDR3 coding sequence is TGTGCCACCCTTACAATCTGGGGCACTGAAGCTTTCTTT. Translating it yields CATLTIWGTEAFF.

This clonotype was seen at least ten times. This chain connects TRBV29-1 to TRBJ2-1, with TRBD2 matching 11 bases. V was pared by 5 bases and J by 5 bases, with 2 bases of the junction left unmatched. Looked up from germline, CDR1 is SQVTM and CDR2 is ANQGSEA. This CDR3 has 13 residues. CDR3 nucleotide sequence: TGCAGCGTTTCGGGACTAGCGGACAATGAGCAGTTCTTC. This sequence encodes CSVSGLADNEQFF.

V usage is TRBV10-3 and J usage is TRBJ1-6, with TRBD1 as a possible D gene (5 bases). The CDR3 has 16 amino acids. The ends were cut back, 4 bases at V and 0 bases at J, with 10 bases in the middle. CDR1 is ENHRY, CDR2 SYGVKD, per germline. Here the CDR3 reads CAISGGPSSYNSPLHF. CDR3 in DNA: TGTGCCATCAGTGGGGGCCCGAGCTCCTATAATTCACCCCTCCACTTT.

A remark on this clonotype: This CDR3 fails to terminate in the conserved phenylalanine or tryptophan, so it likely reflects a read error. V is TRBV24-1 and J is TRBJ1-1, with D possibly matching TRBD1 (5 bases). This CDR3 has 13 amino acids. V was trimmed by 4 bases and J by 5 bases, leaving 10 bases between them. Per germline, CDR1 KGHDR and CDR2 SFDVKD. CDR3 DNA: TGTGCCACCAGTGAGGCAGGGAGGACTGAAGCTTTCTCT. Translating gives CATSEAGRTEAFS.

The V and J genes are TRBV18 and TRBJ2-5, with 8 bases aligning to TRBD2. The CDR3 sequence is 14 residues long. CDR1 and CDR2 from the germline V gene are KGHSH and LQKENI. J lost 1 base, V lost 3 bases, and 1 base had no gene match. The CDR3 region is CASSPGTSQETQYF. Here the CDR3 DNA reads TGTGCCAGCTCACCGGGGACTAGCCAAGAGACCCAGTACTTC.

This clonotype has more than one count but fewer than ten. The genes are TRBV20-1 and TRBJ2-3; TRBD2 matches 10 bases. CDR3 size: 15 residues. V lost 3 bases to trimming and J lost 1 base; unmatched junction nucleotides: 4. Germline CDR1 reads DFQATT; CDR2 reads SNEGSKA (reference sequence). The CDR3 DNA reads as TGCAGTGCTAGGGGAGGGACTAGCGGCACAGATACGCAGTATTTT. Its protein is CSARGGTSGTDTQYF.